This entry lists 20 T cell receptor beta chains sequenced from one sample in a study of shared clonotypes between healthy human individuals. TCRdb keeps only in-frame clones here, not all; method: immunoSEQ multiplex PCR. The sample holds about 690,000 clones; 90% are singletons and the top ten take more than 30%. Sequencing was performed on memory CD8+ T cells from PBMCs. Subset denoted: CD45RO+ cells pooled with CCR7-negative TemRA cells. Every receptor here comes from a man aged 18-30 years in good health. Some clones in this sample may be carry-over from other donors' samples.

CDR3 nucleotide sequence: TGTGCCAGCAGCTTATTTGAGGGGAGCTCCTACAATGAGCAGTTCTTC. This gives the protein CASSLFEGSSYNEQFF. The gene calls are TRBV7-8 and TRBJ2-1; D may match TRBD1 or TRBD2 (5 bases each). The CDR3 spans 16 residues. Deletions cut 2 bases from V and 0 bases from J, with 11 bases between. Germline V gene sequence: CDR1 SGHVS, CDR2 FQNEAQ.

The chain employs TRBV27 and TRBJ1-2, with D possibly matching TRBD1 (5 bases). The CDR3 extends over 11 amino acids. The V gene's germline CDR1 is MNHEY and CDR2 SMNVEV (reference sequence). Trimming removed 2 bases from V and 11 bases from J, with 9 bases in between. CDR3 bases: TGTGCCAGCAGTTTAGGGGCAGAGTACACCTTC. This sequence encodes CASSLGAEYTF.

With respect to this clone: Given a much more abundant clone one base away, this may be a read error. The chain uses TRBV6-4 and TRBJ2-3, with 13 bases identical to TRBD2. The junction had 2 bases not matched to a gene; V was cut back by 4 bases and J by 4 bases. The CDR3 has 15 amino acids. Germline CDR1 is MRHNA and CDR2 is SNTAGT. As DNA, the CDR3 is TGTGCCAGCAGTGCACTAGCGGGAGGGCCAGATACGCAGTATTTT. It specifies CASSALAGGPDTQYF.

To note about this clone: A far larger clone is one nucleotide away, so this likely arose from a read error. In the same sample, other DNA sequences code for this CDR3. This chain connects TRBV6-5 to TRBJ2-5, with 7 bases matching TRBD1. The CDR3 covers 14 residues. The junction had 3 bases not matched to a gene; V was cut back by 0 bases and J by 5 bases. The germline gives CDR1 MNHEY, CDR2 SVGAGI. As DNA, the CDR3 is TGTGCCAGCAGTTACTCACCAGGGGGTGAGACCCAGTACTTC. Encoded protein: CASSYSPGGETQYF.

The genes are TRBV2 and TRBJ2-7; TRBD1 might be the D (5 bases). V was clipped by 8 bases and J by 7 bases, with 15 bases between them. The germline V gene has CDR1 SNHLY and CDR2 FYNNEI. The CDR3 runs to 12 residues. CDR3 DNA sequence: TGTGCCAGCCGCGCCACGCAGGGTGAGCAGTACTTC. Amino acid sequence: CASRATQGEQYF.

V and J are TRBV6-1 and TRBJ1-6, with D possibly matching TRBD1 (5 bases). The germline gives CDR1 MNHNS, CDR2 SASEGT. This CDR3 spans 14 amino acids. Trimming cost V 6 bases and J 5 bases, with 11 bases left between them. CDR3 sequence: CASRATANNSPLHF. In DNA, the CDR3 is TGTGCCAGCAGGGCGACAGCGAATAATTCACCCCTCCACTTT.

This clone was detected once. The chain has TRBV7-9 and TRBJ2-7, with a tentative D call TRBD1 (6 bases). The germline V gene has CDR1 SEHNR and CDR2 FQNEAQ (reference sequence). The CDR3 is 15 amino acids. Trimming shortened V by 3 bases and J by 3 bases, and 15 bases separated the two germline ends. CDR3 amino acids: CASSFQQGPHYEQYF. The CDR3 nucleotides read TGTGCCAGCAGCTTTCAACAGGGTCCCCACTACGAGCAGTACTTC.

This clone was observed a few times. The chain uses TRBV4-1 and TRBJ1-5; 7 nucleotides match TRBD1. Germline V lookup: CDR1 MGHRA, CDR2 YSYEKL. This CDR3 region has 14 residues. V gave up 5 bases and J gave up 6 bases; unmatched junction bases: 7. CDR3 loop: CASSVDRESQPQHF. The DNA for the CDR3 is TGCGCCAGCAGCGTCGACAGGGAGAGTCAGCCCCAGCATTTT.

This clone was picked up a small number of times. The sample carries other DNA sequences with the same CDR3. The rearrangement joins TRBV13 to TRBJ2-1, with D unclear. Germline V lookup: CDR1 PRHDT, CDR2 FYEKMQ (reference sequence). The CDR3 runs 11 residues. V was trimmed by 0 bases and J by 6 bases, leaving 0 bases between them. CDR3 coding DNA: TGTGCCAGCAGCTTAGGCAATGAGCAGTTCTTC. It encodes CASSLGNEQFF.

The CDR3 spells CASSLVAPWKTGGYGYTF. The CDR3 DNA is TGTGCCAGCAGCTTGGTTGCCCCTTGGAAGACAGGGGGCTATGGCTACACCTTC. The V gene is TRBV5-6, the J gene TRBJ1-2; 9 bases line up with TRBD1. Germline assignment: CDR1 SGHDT and CDR2 YYEEEE. The CDR3 spans 18 residues. Unmatched junction bases numbered 13, after V lost 0 bases and J lost 4 bases. The full variable domain, rest sourced from reference TRBV5-6 and TRBJ1-2, is DAGVTQSPTHLIKTRGQQVTLRCSPKSGHDTVSWYQQALGQGPQFIFQYYEEEERQRGNFPDRFSGHQFPNYSSELNVNALLLGDSALYLCASSLVAPWKTGGYGYTFGSGTRLTVV.

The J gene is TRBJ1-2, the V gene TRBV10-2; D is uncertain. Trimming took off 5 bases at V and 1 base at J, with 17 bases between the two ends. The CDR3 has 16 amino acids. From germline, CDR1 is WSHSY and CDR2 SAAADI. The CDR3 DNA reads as TGCGCCAGCAGTAACTCCGGGATACCGCGTAACTATGGCTACACCTTC. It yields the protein CASSNSGIPRNYGYTF.

The CDR3 is CSVVGGVLAKNIQYF. In nucleotides, the CDR3 is TGCAGCGTTGTGGGGGGAGTACTAGCCAAAAACATTCAGTACTTC. The J gene is TRBJ2-4, the V gene TRBV29-1, with a possible D match to TRBD2 (6 bases). The V gene lost 4 bases and the J gene lost 0 bases, with 13 bases spanning the gap. This CDR3 is 15 amino acids long. The V gene's germline CDR1 is SQVTM and CDR2 ANQGSEA. The whole variable domain, filled in from reference TRBV29-1 and TRBJ2-4, reads SAVISQKPSRDICQRGTSLTIQCQVDSQVTMMFWYRQQPGQSLTLIATANQGSEATYESGFVIDKFPISRPNLTFSTLTVSNMSPEDSSIYLCSVVGGVLAKNIQYFGAGTRLSVL.

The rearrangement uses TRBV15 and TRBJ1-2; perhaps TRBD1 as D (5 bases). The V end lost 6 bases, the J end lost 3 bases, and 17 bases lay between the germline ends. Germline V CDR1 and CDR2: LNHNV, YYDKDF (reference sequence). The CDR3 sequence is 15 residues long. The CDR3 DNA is TGTGCCACCAGAATAGGGGCAGCCCTTGACTATGGCTACACCTTC. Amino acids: CATRIGAALDYGYTF.

The CDR3 loop reads CASSLPVTSGEQYF. In DNA form, the CDR3 reads TGTGCCAGCAGTCTCCCAGTGACTAGCGGCGAGCAGTACTTC. The chain joins TRBV28 to TRBJ2-7; 9 bases map to TRBD2. The CDR3 has 14 residues. Looked up from germline, CDR1 is MDHEN and CDR2 is SYDVKM. J lost 6 bases, V lost 5 bases, and 8 bases had no gene match.

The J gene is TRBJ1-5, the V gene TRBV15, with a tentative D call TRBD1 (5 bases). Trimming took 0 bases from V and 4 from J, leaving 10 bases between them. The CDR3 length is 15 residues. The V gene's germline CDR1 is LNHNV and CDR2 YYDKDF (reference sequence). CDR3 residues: CATSRDRVGNQPQHF. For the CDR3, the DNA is TGTGCCACCAGCAGAGACAGGGTAGGGAATCAGCCCCAGCATTTT.

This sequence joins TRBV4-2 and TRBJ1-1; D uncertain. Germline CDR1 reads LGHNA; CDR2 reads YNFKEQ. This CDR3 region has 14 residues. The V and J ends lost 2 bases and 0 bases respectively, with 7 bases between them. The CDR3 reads CASSQRELNTEAFF. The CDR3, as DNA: TGTGCCAGCAGCCAAAGGGAGTTGAACACTGAAGCTTTCTTT.

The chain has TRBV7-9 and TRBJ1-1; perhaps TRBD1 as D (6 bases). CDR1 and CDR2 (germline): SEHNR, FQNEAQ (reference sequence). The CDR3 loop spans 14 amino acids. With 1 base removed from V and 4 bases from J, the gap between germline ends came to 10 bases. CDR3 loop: CASSLGTVGTEAFF. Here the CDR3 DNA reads TGTGCCAGCAGCTTAGGGACAGTGGGCACTGAAGCTTTCTTT. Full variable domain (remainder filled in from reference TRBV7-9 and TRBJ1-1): DTGVSQNPRHKITKRGQNVTFRCDPISEHNRLYWYRQTLGQGPEFLTYFQNEAQLEKSRLLSDRFSAERPKGSFSTLEIQRTEQGDSAMYLCASSLGTVGTEAFFGQGTRLTVV.

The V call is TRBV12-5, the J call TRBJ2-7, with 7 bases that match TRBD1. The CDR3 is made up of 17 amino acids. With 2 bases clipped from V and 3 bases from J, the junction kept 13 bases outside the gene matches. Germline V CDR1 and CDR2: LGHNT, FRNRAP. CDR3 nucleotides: TGTGCTAGTGGTTTGTCAAACCCGACAGGGACCTACTACGAGCAGTACTTC. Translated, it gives CASGLSNPTGTYYEQYF.

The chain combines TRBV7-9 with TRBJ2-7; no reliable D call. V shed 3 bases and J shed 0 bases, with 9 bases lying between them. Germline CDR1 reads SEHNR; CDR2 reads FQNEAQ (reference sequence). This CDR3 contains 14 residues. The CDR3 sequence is CASSFLVGSYEQYF. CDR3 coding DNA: TGTGCCAGCAGCTTTCTCGTGGGCTCCTACGAGCAGTACTTC.

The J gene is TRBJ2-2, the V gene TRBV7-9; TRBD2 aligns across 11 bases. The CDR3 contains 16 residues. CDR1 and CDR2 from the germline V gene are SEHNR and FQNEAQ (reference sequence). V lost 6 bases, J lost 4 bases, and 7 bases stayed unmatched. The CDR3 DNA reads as TGTGCCAGCAGATACGATAGCGGGAGGGGCACCGGGGAGCTGTTTTTT. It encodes CASRYDSGRGTGELFF.